This T cell receptor beta chain was sequenced during a study of CD8+ T cells in alopecia areata. Study at large: Treated individuals took tofacitinib by mouth, 5 to 10 mg twice daily.

CDR3 length equals 15 residues. Germline CDR1 is LGHNA and CDR2 is YNFKEQ. Trimming took off 0 bases at V and 1 base at J, with 9 bases between the two ends. The study's findings and limits: Tofacitinib did not eliminate many expanded lesional clones from scalp or blood.

The sequencing template was cDNA reverse transcribed from extracted RNA. Repertoires were generated with immunoSEQ multiplex PCR, while TCRdb's copy carries only in-frame clones and drops some. The sample has 95,000 to 100,000 clones; roughly three fifths are singletons. Treatment denoted: oral pan-JAK inhibitor, 5-10 mg twice daily. Obtained from alopecia areata patients were lesional scalp punch biopsies along with peripheral blood. As regards this clone: What it binds is not known.

The chain employs TRBV4-2 and TRBJ1-1; no definite D call. The clonotype was recovered from a human donor with alopecia areata. This specimen consisted of CD8+ T cells sorted from blood, obtained at week 4, from a patient treated with tofacitinib. CDR3 sequence reads: CASSQEVVPNTEAFF. Written as DNA, the CDR3 is TGTGCCAGCAGCCAAGAAGTTGTTCCGAACACTGAAGCTTTCTTT.